A single sample is the source of the 9 T cell receptor beta chains below, sequenced in a study of control samples from healthy donors and cancer patients (TCRdb year 2020). To prepare the library, the immunoSEQ multiplex PCR assay was applied. TCRdb retrieved this table from immuneACCESS and kept in-frame rearrangements only. Not all clones are present; in checked studies, unresolved V genes account for under half, and no reason is known for the remainder. The sample table holds roughly 130,000 clones, of which approximately 94% were seen once. Clones ranked in the top ten supply around 1.8% of the sample. Sequencing was performed on PBMCs. These receptors were obtained from a man aged 45-60 years with head and neck cancer.

The chain links TRBV28 to TRBJ2-7, with TRBD2 identical over 7 bases. The ends lost 5 bases at V and 6 bases at J; junction bases unmatched: 16. The V gene's germline CDR1 is MDHEN and CDR2 SYDVKM. This CDR3 has 16 amino acids. CDR3 nucleotides: TGTGCCAGCAGTCCCACCCCGGGGGGATCTTGGGGCGAGCAGTACTTC. It specifies CASSPTPGGSWGEQYF.

The rearrangement uses TRBV12-3 or TRBV12-4 and TRBJ1-6; D ambiguous. V was pared by 5 bases and J by 7 bases, with 9 bases between. This CDR3 has 13 amino acids. As DNA, the CDR3 is TGTGCCAGCAGTACCGGGCTCAATTCACCCCTCCACTTT. Protein: CASSTGLNSPLHF.

This clone was found once. This chain uses TRBV28 with TRBJ1-2; the D is unclear. The CDR3 extends over 14 amino acids. V shed 5 bases and J shed 0 bases, with 10 bases lying between them. The germline CDR1 and CDR2 sequences are MDHEN and SYDVKM. CDR3 residues: CASSLGRSNYGYTF. The CDR3 DNA sequence: TGTGCCAGCAGTCTCGGACGGTCTAACTATGGCTACACCTTC.

The chain uses TRBV6-2 or TRBV6-3 and TRBJ2-3; D remains ambiguous. V was trimmed by 0 bases and J by 0 bases, leaving 4 bases between them. The CDR3 length is 14 residues. Germline V lookup: CDR1 MNHEY, CDR2 SVGEGT. CDR3 sequence: CASSYSGSTDTQYF. CDR3 coding DNA: TGTGCCAGCAGTTACTCCGGTAGCACAGATACGCAGTATTTT.

The V and J genes are TRBV4-3 and TRBJ2-3; TRBD1 might be the D (5 bases). This CDR3 region has 13 residues. Germline-derived CDR1 and CDR2 are LGHNA and YSLEER. Trimming left V 2 bases short and J 4 bases short, with 7 bases between. CDR3 sequence: CASSQKGSDTQYF. The CDR3 coding sequence is TGCGCCAGCAGCCAAAAGGGGTCAGATACGCAGTATTTT.

J is TRBJ2-1 and V is TRBV7-8; 12 bases line up with TRBD2. Trimming cost V 0 bases and J 2 bases; bases outside gene matches: 5. Looked up from germline, CDR1 is SGHVS and CDR2 is FQNEAQ. The CDR3 is 18 amino acids. The CDR3 sequence is CASSLASASGGAYNEQFF. The CDR3 DNA reads TGTGCCAGCAGCTTAGCCTCCGCTAGCGGGGGGGCCTACAATGAGCAGTTCTTC.

This chain connects TRBV27 to TRBJ1-1; tentatively, D is TRBD1 (5 bases). The V and J ends lost 2 bases and 3 bases respectively, with 10 bases between them. The CDR3 runs to 14 residues. Germline V gene lookup returns CDR1 MNHEY and CDR2 SMNVEV (reference sequence). CDR3 region: CASSLGGTDTEAFF. CDR3 DNA sequence: TGTGCCAGCAGTTTAGGGGGGACCGACACTGAAGCTTTCTTT.

The chain uses TRBV4-3 and TRBJ2-3; 10 nucleotides agree with TRBD2. The CDR3 is 15 amino acids. CDR1 LGHNA and CDR2 YSLEER come from the germline V gene. Trimming cost V 4 bases and J 3 bases; bases outside gene matches: 4. The CDR3 sequence is CASSPSGGRTDTQYF. In DNA form, the CDR3 reads TGCGCCAGCAGCCCTAGCGGGGGTCGGACAGATACGCAGTATTTT.

CDR3 amino acids: CASSYGGERGQYF. CDR3 nucleotides: TGTGCCAGCAGTTACGGCGGGGAGCGAGGGCAGTACTTC. The chain has TRBV12-3 or TRBV12-4 and TRBJ2-7; tentative D call: TRBD2 (6 bases). The V and J ends lost 4 bases and 9 bases respectively, with 16 bases between them. The CDR3 spans 13 residues.